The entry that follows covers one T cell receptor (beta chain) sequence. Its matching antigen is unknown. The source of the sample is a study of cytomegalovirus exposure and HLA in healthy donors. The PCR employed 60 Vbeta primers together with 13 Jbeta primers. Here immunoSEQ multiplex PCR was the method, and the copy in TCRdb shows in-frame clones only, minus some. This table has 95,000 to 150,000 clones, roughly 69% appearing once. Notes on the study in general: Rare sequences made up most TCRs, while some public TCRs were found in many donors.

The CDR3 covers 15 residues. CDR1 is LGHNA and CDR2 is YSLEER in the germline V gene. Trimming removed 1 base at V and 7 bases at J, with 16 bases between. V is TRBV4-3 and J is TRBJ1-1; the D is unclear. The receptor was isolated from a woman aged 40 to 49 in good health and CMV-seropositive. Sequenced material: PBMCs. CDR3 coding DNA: TGCGCCAGCAGCCAAGGCGCTTTGTTGAGGAGTGAAGCTTTCTTT. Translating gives CASSQGALLRSEAFF.